This T cell receptor beta chain was sequenced in a study of shared clonotypes between healthy human individuals (dated by TCRdb to 2018 to 2021). Background on the whole study: The cohort included three men and two women between 18 and 49 years of age. The study deeply sequenced blood TCR repertoires of five healthy adults to estimate repertoire size and the extent of clonotype sharing between individuals. To increase sequencing depth and limit assay-specific biases, different laboratories used diverse techniques to prepare libraries and sequence TCR repertoires. Between about 0.8 and 9 billion PBMCs per donor were obtained by leukapheresis.

The donors were healthy, HIV-negative adults with no recently reported acute infections or vaccinations. Only Caucasian adults living in Nashville, Tennessee, USA were represented among the donors. In the unsorted samples, roughly 90 million PBMCs were counted, and genomic DNA was extracted using the QIAamp DNA Blood Mini kit. Blood was obtained by leukapheresis, after which PBMCs were separated by Ficoll-Histopaque density gradient centrifugation and cryopreserved in liquid nitrogen vapor phase. Study-wide findings and limitations: Pairwise subsampling led to the expectation that sequencing depth would affect the degree of clonotype sharing among donors. The genetic and exposure-history diversity represented was limited by the small number of donors. Sampling was limited to blood, and TCR repertoires in tissue likely differ from TCR repertoires in blood.

This clone came up many times. This clone's antigen is unknown. Base qualities are missing; no much larger clone stands one base away. The junction carries 10 bases between V and J, which are trimmed by 1 base and 6 bases respectively. Based on the germline V gene (reference sequence), the CDR1 and CDR2 sequences are LNHDA and SQIVND. The CDR3 has 14 amino acids, counting the end cysteine and phenylalanine. Just CDR3 DNA is preserved here, 42 bases in frame from base 1. Using the deep immunoSEQ assay, multiplex PCR amplified TCR CDR3 regions from genomic DNA. Extracted genomic DNA from each cell subset was spread evenly across all wells of several immunoSEQ 96-well plates, with each plate serving as a replicate. For unsorted PBMC, 250 to 350 ng of genomic DNA, equivalent to 30,000 to 35,000 T cell genomes, went into each replicate PCR. Genomic DNA from unsorted PBMC was sequenced over ten immunoSEQ deep assay plates. Purified libraries were measured with a Qubit 3.0 fluorometer, size-checked on a Bioanalyzer 2100, and measured again with the KAPA Library Quantification kit. Every immunoSEQ 96-well plate was sequenced on a dedicated single-read 150-cycle Illumina NextSeq 550 flow cell. Processing in the source paper ran as follows. The immunoSEQ output contained only junctional sequences without quality scores, so filtering could not match that applied to full-length reads. To assign V/J genes and CDR3, sequences were annotated using PyIR, a Python wrapper for IgBLAST v1.9, with IMGT germline references. Reads were filtered out if the reads had weak V/J assignments (E-value above 1e-6), no CDR3, stop codons, out-of-frame junctions, or ambiguous translated residues. V3J clonotypes were defined as sequences sharing the same inferred V gene, J gene, and CDR3 amino acid sequence. Percentage overlap between repertoires was computed as shared unique clonotypes divided by the size of the smaller repertoire. Three approaches were used to assess repertoire richness: RTK rarefaction, the Chao1 estimator, and Recon v2.1 estimates of unobserved clonotypes. TCRdb holds this immuneACCESS table with in-frame rearrangements only. Some clones are missing; in checked studies, unresolved V genes explain under half, and the rest has no known cause. The V and J calls and clone size come from that table; D and trimming were worked out from the DNA. The sample includes some 470,000 clones, with approximately 80% observed a single time. 10% to 15% of the sample lies in the top ten.

The chain joins TRBV19 to TRBJ1-5; the D gene is perhaps TRBD1, on 6 matching bases. The TCR was taken from a woman in her forties in good health. Some clones in this sample may be carry-over from other donors' samples. Sequencing was carried out using PBMCs. The CDR3 has the sequence CASSIATRGQPQHF. Read as DNA, the sequence is TGTGCCAGTAGTATAGCTACCAGGGGTCAGCCCCAGCATTTT.